A single sample gave rise to the 26 T cell receptor beta chains below, sequenced in a study of cytomegalovirus exposure and HLA in healthy donors. Produced via immunoSEQ multiplex PCR; TCRdb's table is partial and in-frame only. This sample has some 76,000 clones, with around 93% found just once. The source material was PBMCs. These receptors were taken from a woman aged 18-29 years in good health and CMV-seronegative.

J is TRBJ2-3 and V is TRBV4-2; 7 bases map to TRBD1. CDR3 length: 17 amino acids. Losses at the gene ends were 0 bases for V and 2 bases for J; bases not matched to a gene: 8. The V gene's germline CDR1 is LGHNA and CDR2 YNFKEQ. The CDR3 DNA reads TGTGCCAGCAGCCAAGATCCCGACAGGGTCAACACAGATACGCAGTATTTT. This gives the protein CASSQDPDRVNTDTQYF.

This chain joins TRBV29-1 and TRBJ1-3, with 7 bases lining up with TRBD1. CDR1 is SQVTM and CDR2 is ANQGSEA in the germline V gene. V trimming: 4 bases; J trimming: 1 base; junction bases outside the gene matches: 4. This CDR3 spans 14 amino acids. CDR3 region: CSVGHRGSGNTIYF. The CDR3 coding sequence is TGCAGCGTTGGACACAGGGGTTCTGGAAACACCATATATTTT.

The CDR3 loop is CSAVGNRGLFF. CDR3 DNA sequence: TGCAGTGCCGTCGGCAACCGAGGGCTGTTTTTT. J is TRBJ1-4 and V is TRBV20-1, with no clear D. Germline V gene data show CDR1 as DFQATT and CDR2 as SNEGSKA (reference sequence). The CDR3 contains 11 residues. Trimming removed 6 bases from V and 14 bases from J, with 16 bases in between.

The V call is TRBV5-4, the J call TRBJ2-3, with 11 positions matching TRBD2. V dropped 9 bases and J dropped 1; count of bases not matched to a gene: 4. Germline lookup yields CDR1 SGHNT and CDR2 YYREEE (reference sequence). The length of the CDR3 is 14 residues. The CDR3 spells CATVAGGGTDTQYF. As DNA, the CDR3 is TGTGCCACCGTAGCGGGGGGGGGCACAGATACGCAGTATTTT.

The chain joins TRBV27 to TRBJ2-1; 11 bases line up with TRBD1. After removal of 5 bases from V and 7 bases from J, the junction contained 16 bases not matched to a gene. The CDR3 is 18 amino acids. CDR1 MNHEY and CDR2 SMNVEV come from the germline V gene (reference sequence). The CDR3 nucleotides read TGTGCCAGCAGTCTGCGATCGGACAGGGGGCGATCTCAAAATGAGCAGTTCTTC. The encoded protein is CASSLRSDRGRSQNEQFF.

The chain employs TRBV11-1 and TRBJ1-1, with D possibly TRBD1 on 5 matching bases. This CDR3 contains 17 residues. The germline V gene has CDR1 SGHAT and CDR2 FQDESV (reference sequence). V lost 2 bases, J lost 0 bases, and 16 bases lay in between. The CDR3 DNA reads as TGTGCCAGCAGCTTATTGGGGGGGATTACCTTGAACACTGAAGCTTTCTTT. As protein: CASSLLGGITLNTEAFF.

This chain connects TRBV4-3 to TRBJ1-2; possible D gene TRBD1, 6 bases. CDR1 and CDR2 (germline): LGHNA, YSLEER. Between the trimmed V and J ends, which lost 4 bases and 4 bases, there was a span of 13 bases. The CDR3 totals 14 residues. This CDR3 is CASSLNRAGYGYTF. DNA for the CDR3: TGCGCCAGCAGCCTTAACAGGGCGGGCTATGGCTACACCTTC.

The genes are TRBV9 and TRBJ2-7; 7 bases are a match to TRBD1. The germline V gene has CDR1 SGDLS and CDR2 YYNGEE. This CDR3 spans 15 amino acids. The V segment lost 2 bases and the J segment 7 bases; nucleotides outside the gene matches: 12. CDR3 nucleotide sequence: TGTGCCAGCAGCGTGAGGGGGCAGGGATGGGAGGAGCAGTACTTC. This gives the protein CASSVRGQGWEEQYF.

The chain is built from TRBV7-6 and TRBJ2-7, with 11 nucleotides matching TRBD1. This CDR3 comprises 17 residues. V was clipped by 2 bases and J by 4 bases; unmatched bases: 10. Looked up from germline, CDR1 is SGHVS and CDR2 is FNYEAQ. DNA for the CDR3: TGTGCCAGCAGCTTAAGCACCGGACAGGGGGCTGGATACGAGCAGTACTTC. This gives the protein CASSLSTGQGAGYEQYF. Full variable domain (outside the CDR3, taken from reference TRBV7-6 and TRBJ2-7): GAGVSQSPRYKVTKRGQDVALRCDPISGHVSLYWYRQALGQGPEFLTYFNYEAQQDKSGLPNDRFSAERPEGSISTLTIQRTEQRDSAMYRCASSLSTGQGAGYEQYFGPGTRLTVT.

The V and J genes are TRBV7-9 and TRBJ2-3; the match to TRBD2 covers 15 bases. Trimming cost V 3 bases and J 4 bases; bases outside gene matches: 2. Looked up from germline, CDR1 is SEHNR and CDR2 is FQNEAQ (reference sequence). The CDR3 runs to 16 residues. The CDR3 here is CASSFGLAGGPDTQYF. DNA of the CDR3: TGTGCCAGCAGCTTTGGACTAGCGGGAGGGCCAGATACGCAGTATTTT.

The chain recombines TRBV5-6 with TRBJ1-5; maybe TRBD1 (6 bases). Trimming shortened V by 1 base and J by 4 bases, and 6 bases separated the two germline ends. Per germline, CDR1 SGHDT and CDR2 YYEEEE. The CDR3 covers 13 residues. The CDR3, as DNA: TGTGCCAGCAGCTTGAGGGGGAATCAGCCCCAGCATTTT. The encoded protein is CASSLRGNQPQHF.

The J gene is TRBJ2-2, the V gene TRBV4-3; D unclear. Germline lookup yields CDR1 LGHNA and CDR2 YSLEER. The CDR3 length is 14 residues. The ends were cut back, 6 bases at V and 1 base at J, with 9 bases in the middle. CDR3 sequence reads: CASRWAENTGELFF. The DNA of the CDR3 is TGCGCCAGCAGATGGGCAGAGAACACCGGGGAGCTGTTTTTT.

The chain couples TRBV11-3 to TRBJ2-2; possible D gene TRBD2, 6 bases. Germline CDR1 SGHNT, CDR2 YENEEA. The CDR3 sequence is 14 residues long. V lost 4 bases, J lost 8 bases, and 14 bases lay in between. The CDR3 spells CASSSGSYAGELFF. The CDR3 bases are TGTGCCAGCAGCTCCGGGAGTTATGCTGGGGAGCTGTTTTTT.

The chain uses TRBV7-6 and TRBJ1-6; D remains unclear. CDR1 and CDR2 from the germline V gene are SGHVS and FNYEAQ. V was shortened by 4 bases and J by 7 bases, with 17 bases between the two germline ends. The length of the CDR3 is 16 residues. CDR3 in amino acids: CASSSSPEQFNSPLHF. In DNA, the CDR3 is TGTGCCAGCAGCTCCAGCCCGGAACAGTTCAATTCACCCCTCCACTTT.

V usage is TRBV2 and J usage is TRBJ1-2; D not certain. V was trimmed by 6 bases and J by 4 bases, leaving 18 bases between them. This CDR3 is built from 15 residues. The germline CDR1 and CDR2 sequences are SNHLY and FYNNEI. The CDR3 DNA reads TGTGCCAGCAGGGAACCCGGGGAGGGTGTCTATGGCTACACCTTC. It encodes CASREPGEGVYGYTF.

This clone was seen just once. The rearrangement links TRBV5-6 to TRBJ2-7, with 9 bases aligning to TRBD2. CDR3 length: 14 amino acids. The germline gives CDR1 SGHDT, CDR2 YYEEEE. V lost 1 base and J lost 4; bases outside the gene matches: 3. The CDR3 reads CASSLFTSGYEQYF. CDR3 DNA: TGTGCCAGCAGCTTGTTTACTAGCGGGTACGAGCAGTACTTC.

This clone was picked up one time. J is TRBJ2-3 and V is TRBV9, with D tentatively TRBD2 (5 bases). V gave up 0 bases and J gave up 0 bases, with 11 bases separating them. This CDR3 has 16 residues. Germline CDR1 SGDLS, CDR2 YYNGEE. CDR3 sequence: CASSVASGPSTDTQYF. The CDR3 nucleotides are TGTGCCAGCAGCGTAGCGAGCGGACCTAGCACAGATACGCAGTATTTT.

The gene calls are TRBV5-4 and TRBJ2-3; 7 bases are shared with TRBD2. The CDR3 spans 13 residues. Trimming at V came to 0 bases and at J to 5 bases, leaving 0 bases not matched to a gene. Germline V gene lookup returns CDR1 SGHNT and CDR2 YYREEE (reference sequence). DNA for the CDR3: TGTGCCAGCAGCTTGGTAGCGGGAGATACGCAGTATTTT. Its protein product is CASSLVAGDTQYF.

V gene TRBV6-1 combines with J gene TRBJ1-1; TRBD1 aligns across 8 bases. Trimming removed 4 bases from V and 0 bases from J; junction bases left unmatched: 1. Germline lookup yields CDR1 MNHNS and CDR2 SASEGT. CDR3 length: 14 amino acids. The CDR3, as DNA: TGTGCCAGCAGTGTGGGACAGGTGAACACTGAAGCTTTCTTT. Protein: CASSVGQVNTEAFF.

This clone has a single count. The genes are TRBV19 and TRBJ1-5; 12 positions agree with TRBD1. V was pared by 5 bases and J by 2 bases, with 13 bases of the junction left unmatched. The CDR3 consists of 19 residues. Germline V gene lookup returns CDR1 LNHDA and CDR2 SQIVND (reference sequence). The CDR3 region is CASSLGTGGPSGRNQPQHF. The CDR3 DNA is TGTGCCAGTAGTTTAGGGACAGGGGGCCCCTCTGGGCGCAATCAGCCCCAGCATTTT.

This chain uses TRBV6-6 with TRBJ1-1, with D tentatively TRBD1 (5 bases). Trimming shortened V by 6 bases and J by 3 bases, and 11 bases separated the two germline ends. This CDR3 is 13 amino acids long. Germline CDR1 reads MNHNY; CDR2 reads SVGAGI (reference sequence). The CDR3 DNA reads TGTGCCAGCAGAAGAGGAGGGGACACTGAAGCTTTCTTT. Protein sequence: CASRRGGDTEAFF.

The J gene is TRBJ1-5, the V gene TRBV6-4, with unresolved D. Per germline, CDR1 MRHNA and CDR2 SNTAGT. This CDR3 is 15 amino acids long. The V gene lost 7 bases and the J gene lost 4 bases, with 17 bases spanning the gap. The CDR3 here is CASKKTSAPNQPQHF. The CDR3 bases are TGTGCCAGCAAGAAGACATCCGCCCCGAATCAGCCCCAGCATTTT.

The chain has TRBV2 and TRBJ1-1; 8 bases match TRBD1. The CDR3 loop spans 15 amino acids. Germline CDR1 and CDR2: SNHLY and FYNNEI. V shed 6 bases, J shed 0 bases, and the junction held 6 bases outside the gene matches. CDR3 sequence: CASSDPGQVNTEAFF. CDR3 in DNA: TGTGCCAGCAGCGATCCGGGACAGGTGAACACTGAAGCTTTCTTT.

The genes are TRBV25-1 and TRBJ1-2, with D unclear. Trimming pared 6 bases from V and 6 bases from J, leaving 11 bases between. This CDR3 is built from 12 residues. CDR1 is MGHDK and CDR2 is SYGVNS in the germline V gene. CDR3 coding DNA: TGTGCCAGCAGGGACGGCGGGGATGGCTACACCTTC. It is translated as CASRDGGDGYTF.

The chain is built from TRBV29-1 and TRBJ2-7; D gene uncertain. The germline V gene encodes CDR1 SQVTM and CDR2 ANQGSEA. The CDR3 loop spans 15 amino acids. The V end was cut by 8 bases, the J end by 2 bases, with 22 bases between. This chain's CDR3 is CSPLEPALPPYEQYF. CDR3 DNA: TGCAGCCCACTTGAGCCCGCTTTACCTCCCTACGAGCAGTACTTC.

V gene TRBV2 combines with J gene TRBJ1-1; unclear D gene. Germline loops: CDR1 SNHLY, CDR2 FYNNEI. CDR3 length: 15 residues. V lost 8 bases and J 3 bases, leaving 19 bases between the germline ends. CDR3 amino acids: CASPTGIPSHTEAFF. The CDR3 bases are TGTGCCAGCCCAACCGGGATCCCAAGTCACACTGAAGCTTTCTTT.